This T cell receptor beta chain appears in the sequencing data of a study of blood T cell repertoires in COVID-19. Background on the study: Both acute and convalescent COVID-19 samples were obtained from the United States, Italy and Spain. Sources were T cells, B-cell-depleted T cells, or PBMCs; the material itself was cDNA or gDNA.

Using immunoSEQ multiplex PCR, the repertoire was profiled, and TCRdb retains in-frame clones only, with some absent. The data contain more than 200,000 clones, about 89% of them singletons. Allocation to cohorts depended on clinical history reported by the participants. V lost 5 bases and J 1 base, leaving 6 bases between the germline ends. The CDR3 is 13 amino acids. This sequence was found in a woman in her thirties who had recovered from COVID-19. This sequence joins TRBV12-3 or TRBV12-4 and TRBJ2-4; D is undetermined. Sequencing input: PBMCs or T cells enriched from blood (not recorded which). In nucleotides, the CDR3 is TGTGCCAGCAGTCCCCTGGCCAAAAACATTCAGTACTTC. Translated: CASSPLAKNIQYF.